This T cell receptor beta chain is from a study of Ad26.COV2.S vaccination and SARS-CoV-2 variants. Background on the study: This donor came from the COV1001 trial of Ad26.COV2.S. Study-wide results and limits: Spike-specific responses of CD8+ and CD4+ T cells were reported to display substantial breadth after vaccination.

A word on this clone: The antigen remains undetermined.

Described treatment: around 19 received Ad26.COV2.S at low or high dose, single or two shots; about 5 received placebo; per-sample allocation not given. Sampling occurred on day 63 after the first vaccine or placebo injection. In Boston, an adult donor aged 18-55 years took part. Trimming at V came to 4 bases and at J to 0 bases, leaving 4 bases not matched to a gene. There are 15 residues in the CDR3. Germline values: CDR1 MGHRA, CDR2 YSYEKL. This table comes from immunoSEQ multiplex PCR, and its TCRdb copy is limited to in-frame clones, with some not included. The table includes about 240,000 clones, roughly 88% detected once.

The sample was peripheral blood, taken in a trial of Ad26.COV2.S vaccine versus placebo. The sequence derives from a person between 18 and 60 years old who received the Ad26.COV2.S COVID-19 vaccine or a placebo. The chain employs TRBV4-1 and TRBJ1-1, with TRBD1 identical over 8 bases. CDR3 sequence: CASSPQQGVNTEAFF. DNA of the CDR3: TGCGCCAGCAGCCCCCAACAGGGGGTGAACACTGAAGCTTTCTTT.